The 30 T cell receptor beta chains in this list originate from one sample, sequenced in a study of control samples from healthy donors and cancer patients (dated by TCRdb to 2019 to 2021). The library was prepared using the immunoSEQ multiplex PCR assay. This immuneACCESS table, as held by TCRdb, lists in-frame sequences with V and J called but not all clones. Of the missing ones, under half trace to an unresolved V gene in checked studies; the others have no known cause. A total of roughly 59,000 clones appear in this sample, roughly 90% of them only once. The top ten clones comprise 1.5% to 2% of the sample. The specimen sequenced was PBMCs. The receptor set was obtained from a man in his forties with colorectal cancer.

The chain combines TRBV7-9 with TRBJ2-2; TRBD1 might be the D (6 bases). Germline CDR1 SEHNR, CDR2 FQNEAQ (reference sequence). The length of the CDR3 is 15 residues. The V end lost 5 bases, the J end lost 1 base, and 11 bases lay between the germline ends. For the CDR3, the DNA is TGTGCCAGCAGCCGCACAGGGTTGAACACCGGGGAGCTGTTTTTT. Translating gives CASSRTGLNTGELFF.

This chain's CDR3 is CASSSAGANEQFF. As DNA, the CDR3 is TGTGCCAGCAGCTCCGCGGGGGCAAATGAGCAGTTCTTC. The chain couples TRBV7-3 to TRBJ2-1; TRBD2 might be the D (7 bases). The germline V gene has CDR1 SGHTA and CDR2 FQGTGA. The CDR3 extends over 13 amino acids. The V end lost 4 bases, the J end lost 7 bases, and 11 bases lay between the germline ends.

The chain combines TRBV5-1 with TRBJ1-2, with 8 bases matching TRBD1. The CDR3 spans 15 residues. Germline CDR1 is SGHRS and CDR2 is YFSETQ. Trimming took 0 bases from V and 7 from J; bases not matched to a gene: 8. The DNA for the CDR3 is TGCGCCAGCAGCTTGGTGGCAGGGGGCTCGGGTGGCTACACCTTC. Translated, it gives CASSLVAGGSGGYTF.

The CDR3 loop is CASSLRGNTIYF. The CDR3 nucleotides are TGTGCCAGCAGTTTACGTGGAAACACCATATATTTT. The V and J genes are TRBV12-3 or TRBV12-4 and TRBJ1-3; D ambiguous. The length of the CDR3 is 12 residues. The V and J ends lost 2 bases and 3 bases respectively, with 2 bases between them.

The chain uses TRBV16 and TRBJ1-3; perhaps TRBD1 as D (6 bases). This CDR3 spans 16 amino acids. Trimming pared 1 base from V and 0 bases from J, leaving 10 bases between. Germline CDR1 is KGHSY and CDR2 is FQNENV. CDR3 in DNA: TGTGCCAGCAGCCAATTTACAGGGAGCTCTGGAAACACCATATATTTT. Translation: CASSQFTGSSGNTIYF.

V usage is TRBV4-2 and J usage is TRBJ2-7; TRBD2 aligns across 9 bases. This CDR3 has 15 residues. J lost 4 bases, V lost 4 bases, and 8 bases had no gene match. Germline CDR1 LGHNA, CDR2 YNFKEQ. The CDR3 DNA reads TGTGCCAGCAGCCGAGACCTAGCGGGGAGATACGAGCAGTACTTC. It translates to CASSRDLAGRYEQYF.

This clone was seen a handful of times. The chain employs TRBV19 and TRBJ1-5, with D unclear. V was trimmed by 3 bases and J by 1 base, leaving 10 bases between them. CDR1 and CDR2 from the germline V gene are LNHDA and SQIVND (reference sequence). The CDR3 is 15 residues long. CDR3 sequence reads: CASSIVGGSNQPQHF. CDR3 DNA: TGTGCCAGTAGTATTGTCGGAGGGAGCAATCAGCCCCAGCATTTT.

The CDR3 protein is CATADRVGGETQYF. CDR3 nucleotides: TGTGCCACCGCAGACAGGGTAGGGGGAGAGACCCAGTACTTC. The chain joins TRBV19 to TRBJ2-5; 7 bases map to TRBD1. J was trimmed by 4 bases and V by 10 bases; bases with no gene match: 12. This CDR3 has 14 amino acids. The germline V gene encodes CDR1 LNHDA and CDR2 SQIVND (reference sequence).

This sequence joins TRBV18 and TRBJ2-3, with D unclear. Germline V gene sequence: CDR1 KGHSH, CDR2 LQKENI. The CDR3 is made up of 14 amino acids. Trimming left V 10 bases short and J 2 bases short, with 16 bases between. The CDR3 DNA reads TGTGCCACCCATCAGGCGCCGATCACAGATACGCAGTATTTT. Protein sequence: CATHQAPITDTQYF.

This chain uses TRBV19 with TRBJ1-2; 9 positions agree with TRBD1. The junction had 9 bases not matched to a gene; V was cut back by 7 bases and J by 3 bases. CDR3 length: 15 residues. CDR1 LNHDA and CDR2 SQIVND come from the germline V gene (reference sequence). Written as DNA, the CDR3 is TGTGCCAGTAATGATCTGGGACAGGGCGACTATGGCTACACCTTC. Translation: CASNDLGQGDYGYTF.

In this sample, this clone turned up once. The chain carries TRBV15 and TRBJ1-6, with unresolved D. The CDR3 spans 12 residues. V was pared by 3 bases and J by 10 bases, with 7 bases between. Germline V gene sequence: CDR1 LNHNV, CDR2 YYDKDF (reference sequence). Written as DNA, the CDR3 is TGTGCCACCAGCAGGAGTCGATCACCCCTCCACTTT. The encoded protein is CATSRSRSPLHF.

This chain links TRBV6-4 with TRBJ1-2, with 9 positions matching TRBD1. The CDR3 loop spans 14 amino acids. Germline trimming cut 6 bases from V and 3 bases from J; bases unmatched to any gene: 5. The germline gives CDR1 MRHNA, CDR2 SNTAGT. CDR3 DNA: TGTGCCAGCAGGAACCGGACAGGGGACTATGGCTACACCTTC. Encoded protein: CASRNRTGDYGYTF.

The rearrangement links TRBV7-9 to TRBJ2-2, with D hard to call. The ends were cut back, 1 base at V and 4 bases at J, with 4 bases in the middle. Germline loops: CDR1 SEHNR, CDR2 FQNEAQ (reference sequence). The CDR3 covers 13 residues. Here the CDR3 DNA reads TGTGCCAGCAGCTTAGACACCACCGGGGAGCTGTTTTTT. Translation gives CASSLDTTGELFF.

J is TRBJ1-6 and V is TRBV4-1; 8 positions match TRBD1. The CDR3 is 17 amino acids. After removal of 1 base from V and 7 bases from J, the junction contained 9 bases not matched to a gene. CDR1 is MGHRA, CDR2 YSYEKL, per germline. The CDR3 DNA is TGCGCCAGCAGCCAAGTTGAGCAGGGGGCGAGGAATTCACCCCTCCACTTT. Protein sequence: CASSQVEQGARNSPLHF.

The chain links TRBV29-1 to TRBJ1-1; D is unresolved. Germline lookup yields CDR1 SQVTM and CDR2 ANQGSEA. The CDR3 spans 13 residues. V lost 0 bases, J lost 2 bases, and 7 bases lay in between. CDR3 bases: TGCAGCGTTGAAGATCCGGGCAACACTGAAGCTTTCTTT. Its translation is CSVEDPGNTEAFF.

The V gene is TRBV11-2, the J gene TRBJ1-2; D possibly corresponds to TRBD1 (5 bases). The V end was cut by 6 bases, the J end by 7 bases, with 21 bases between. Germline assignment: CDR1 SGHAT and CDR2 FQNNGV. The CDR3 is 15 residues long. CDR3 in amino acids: CASRDLRQGRFGYTF. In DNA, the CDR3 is TGTGCCAGCAGAGATTTAAGGCAGGGCAGGTTTGGCTACACCTTC.

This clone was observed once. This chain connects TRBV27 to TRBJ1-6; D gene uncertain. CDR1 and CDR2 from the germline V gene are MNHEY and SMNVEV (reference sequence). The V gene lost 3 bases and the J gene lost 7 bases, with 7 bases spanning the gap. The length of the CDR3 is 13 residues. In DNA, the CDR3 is TGTGCCAGCAGTTTCACAACGAATTCACCCCTCCACTTT. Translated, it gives CASSFTTNSPLHF.

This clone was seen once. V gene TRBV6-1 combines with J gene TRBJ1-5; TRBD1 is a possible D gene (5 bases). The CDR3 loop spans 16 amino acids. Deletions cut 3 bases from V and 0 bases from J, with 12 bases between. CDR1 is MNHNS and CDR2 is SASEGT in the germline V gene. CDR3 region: CASSERLTGSNQPQHF. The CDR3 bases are TGTGCCAGCAGTGAGAGGCTTACAGGTAGCAATCAGCCCCAGCATTTT.

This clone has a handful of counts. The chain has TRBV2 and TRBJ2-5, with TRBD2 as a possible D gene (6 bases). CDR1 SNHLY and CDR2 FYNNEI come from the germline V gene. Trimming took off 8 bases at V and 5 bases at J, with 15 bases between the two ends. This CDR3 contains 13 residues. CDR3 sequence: CASALEGWETQYF. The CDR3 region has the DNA TGTGCCAGCGCCCTGGAGGGTTGGGAGACCCAGTACTTC.

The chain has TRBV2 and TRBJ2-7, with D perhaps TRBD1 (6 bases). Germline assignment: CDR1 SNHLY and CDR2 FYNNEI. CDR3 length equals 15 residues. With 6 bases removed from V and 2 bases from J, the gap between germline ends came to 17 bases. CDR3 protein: CASRELTGTPYEQYF. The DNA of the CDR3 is TGTGCCAGCAGAGAATTAACAGGGACCCCCTACGAGCAGTACTTC. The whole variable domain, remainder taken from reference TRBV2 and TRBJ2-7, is EPEVTQTPSHQVTQMGQEVILRCVPISNHLYFYWYRQILGQKVEFLVSFYNNEISEKSEIFDDQFSVERPDGSNFTLKIRSTKLEDSAMYFCASRELTGTPYEQYFGPGTRLTVT.

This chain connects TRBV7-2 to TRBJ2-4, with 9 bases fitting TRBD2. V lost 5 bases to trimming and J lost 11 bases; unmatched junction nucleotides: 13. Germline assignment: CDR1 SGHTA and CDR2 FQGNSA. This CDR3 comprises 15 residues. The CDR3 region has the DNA TGTGCCAGCAGCGGAGGTAGCGGGGGCCCCGGGGTTCAGTACTTC. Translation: CASSGGSGGPGVQYF.

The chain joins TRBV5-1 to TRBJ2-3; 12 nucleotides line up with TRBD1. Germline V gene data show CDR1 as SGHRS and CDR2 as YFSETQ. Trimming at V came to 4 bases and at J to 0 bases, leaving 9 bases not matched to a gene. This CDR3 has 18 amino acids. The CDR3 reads CASSGGTGGTASTDTQYF. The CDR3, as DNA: TGCGCCAGCAGCGGCGGGACAGGGGGCACTGCTAGCACAGATACGCAGTATTTT. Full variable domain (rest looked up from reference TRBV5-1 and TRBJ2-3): KAGVTQTPRYLIKTRGQQVTLSCSPISGHRSVSWYQQTPGQGLQFLFEYFSETQRNKGNFPGRFSGRQFSNSRSEMNVSTLELGDSALYLCASSGGTGGTASTDTQYFGPGTRLTVL.

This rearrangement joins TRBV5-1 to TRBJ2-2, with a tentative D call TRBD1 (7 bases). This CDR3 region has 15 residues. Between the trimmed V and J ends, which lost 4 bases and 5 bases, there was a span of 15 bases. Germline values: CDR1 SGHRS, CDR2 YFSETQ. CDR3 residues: CASSLEGASTGELFF. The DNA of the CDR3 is TGCGCCAGCAGCCTGGAGGGGGCATCAACCGGGGAGCTGTTTTTT.

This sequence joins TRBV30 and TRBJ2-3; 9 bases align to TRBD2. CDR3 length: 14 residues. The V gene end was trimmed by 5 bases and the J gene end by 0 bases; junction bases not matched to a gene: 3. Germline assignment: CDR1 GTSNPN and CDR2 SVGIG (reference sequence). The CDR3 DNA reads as TGTGCCTGGGCTCTAGCGGGGAGCACAGATACGCAGTATTTT. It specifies CAWALAGSTDTQYF.

The CDR3 sequence: CASSWTSGQGHYNEQFF. CDR3 DNA: TGTGCCAGCAGCTGGACGAGCGGACAGGGCCATTACAATGAGCAGTTCTTC. The chain recombines TRBV7-9 with TRBJ2-1; 8 nucleotides line up with TRBD1. The CDR3 contains 17 residues. V lost 4 bases, J lost 4 bases, and 12 bases stayed unmatched. The V gene's germline CDR1 is SEHNR and CDR2 FQNEAQ (reference sequence).

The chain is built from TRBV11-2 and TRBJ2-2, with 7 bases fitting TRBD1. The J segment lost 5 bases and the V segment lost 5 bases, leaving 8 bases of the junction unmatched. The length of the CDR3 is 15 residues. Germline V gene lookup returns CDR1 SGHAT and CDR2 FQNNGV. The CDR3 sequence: CASSRSGTETGELFF. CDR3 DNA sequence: TGTGCCAGCAGCCGTTCCGGGACAGAGACCGGGGAGCTGTTTTTT.

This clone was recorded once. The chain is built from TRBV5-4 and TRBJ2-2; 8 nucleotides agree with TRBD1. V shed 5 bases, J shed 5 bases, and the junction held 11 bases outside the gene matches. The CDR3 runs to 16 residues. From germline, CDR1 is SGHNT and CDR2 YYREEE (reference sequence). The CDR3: CASSGARQGRTGELFF. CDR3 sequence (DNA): TGTGCCAGCAGTGGGGCCCGACAGGGGAGAACCGGGGAGCTGTTTTTT.

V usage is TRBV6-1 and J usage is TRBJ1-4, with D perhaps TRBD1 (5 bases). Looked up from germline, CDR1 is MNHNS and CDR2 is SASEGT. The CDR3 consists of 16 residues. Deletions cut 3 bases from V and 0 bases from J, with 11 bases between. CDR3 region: CASSDRGSTTNEKLFF. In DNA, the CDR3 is TGTGCCAGCAGTGATCGGGGCAGCACAACTAATGAAAAACTGTTTTTT.

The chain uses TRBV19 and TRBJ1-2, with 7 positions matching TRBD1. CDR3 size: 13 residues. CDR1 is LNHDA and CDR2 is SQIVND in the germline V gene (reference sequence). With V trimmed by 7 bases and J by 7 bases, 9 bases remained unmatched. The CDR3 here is CASTTGRSFGYTF. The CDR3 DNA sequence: TGTGCCAGTACGACAGGGCGCAGCTTTGGCTACACCTTC.

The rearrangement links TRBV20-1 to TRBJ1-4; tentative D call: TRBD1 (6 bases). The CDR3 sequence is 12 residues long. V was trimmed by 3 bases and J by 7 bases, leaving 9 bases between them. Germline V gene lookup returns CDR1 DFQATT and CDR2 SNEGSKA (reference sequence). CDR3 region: CSASTQGEKLFF. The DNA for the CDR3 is TGCAGTGCTAGTACACAGGGTGAAAAACTGTTTTTT.